The 13 T cell receptor beta chains in this list originate from one sample, sequenced in a study of sequential checkpoint blockade in melanoma. The treatment is: randomized to nivolumab then ipilimumab (arm A) or the reverse (arm B). The method was immunoSEQ multiplex PCR; TCRdb's version includes in-frame clones alone and lacks a portion of them. The sample lists 30,000 to 40,000 clones; approximately 91% were seen once. Source: CD8+ T cells sorted from blood (inferred from file names), taken from a patient given nivolumab and ipilimumab in sequence. The receptors shown here come from a human donor with melanoma.

CDR3 DNA sequence: TGTGCCAGCAGTTTACGGGCAGGGGGTGAAGCTTTCTTT. It specifies CASSLRAGGEAFF. The gene calls are TRBV28 and TRBJ1-1, with 7 bases identical to TRBD1. With 2 bases clipped from V and 7 bases from J, the junction kept 4 bases outside the gene matches. CDR1 and CDR2 from the germline V gene are MDHEN and SYDVKM. This CDR3 has 13 residues.

This chain connects TRBV19 to TRBJ1-2; D is unclear. Germline loops: CDR1 LNHDA, CDR2 SQIVND (reference sequence). V dropped 6 bases and J dropped 7 bases, with 12 bases sitting between them. The CDR3 sequence is 12 residues long. The CDR3 loop reads CASRGSPAGYTF. In DNA form, the CDR3 reads TGTGCCAGTAGGGGCTCACCCGCTGGCTACACCTTC.

V usage is TRBV5-1 and J usage is TRBJ2-3; TRBD2 matches 10 bases. The germline CDR1 and CDR2 sequences are SGHRS and YFSETQ. The CDR3 runs 19 residues. Germline trimming cut 0 bases from V and 2 bases from J; bases unmatched to any gene: 12. The DNA of the CDR3 is TGCGCCAGCAGCTTGGTTGTTTTGGCTAGCGGGAGTCCCACAGATACGCAGTATTTT. It yields the protein CASSLVVLASGSPTDTQYF.

The chain couples TRBV29-1 to TRBJ2-1, with a possible D match to TRBD2 (5 bases). Trimming removed 7 bases at V and 10 bases at J, with 23 bases between. The CDR3 has 14 residues. Per germline, CDR1 SQVTM and CDR2 ANQGSEA. The CDR3 region has the DNA TGCAGCGCCGAAAGCTGGGAGTGGCGCAACGAGCAGTTCTTC. This encodes CSAESWEWRNEQFF.

This clone appeared once. DNA of the CDR3: TGCAGCGTTGACCGACAGGGGCACTATGGCTACACCTTC. Translation: CSVDRQGHYGYTF. This sequence joins TRBV29-1 and TRBJ1-2; 8 bases match TRBD1. With 3 bases clipped from V and 3 bases from J, the junction kept 3 bases outside the gene matches. Germline values: CDR1 SQVTM, CDR2 ANQGSEA. The CDR3 has 13 amino acids.

By sample fraction, this clone is medium-sized. The J gene is TRBJ2-1, the V gene TRBV19; TRBD2 is a possible D gene (6 bases). This CDR3 region has 15 residues. The V end was cut by 5 bases, the J end by 10 bases, with 21 bases between. Germline assignment: CDR1 LNHDA and CDR2 SQIVND (reference sequence). In DNA form, the CDR3 reads TGTGCCAGTAGTCAGTTTAGCGGAGGCACGGAAGAGCAGTTCTTC. Translating gives CASSQFSGGTEEQFF.

The chain joins TRBV6-5 to TRBJ2-1; the D is unclear. Germline-derived CDR1 and CDR2 are MNHEY and SVGAGI. The CDR3 is made up of 13 amino acids. Trimming stripped 6 bases from V and 5 bases from J, with 11 bases between. CDR3: CASSLDGDNEQFF. In DNA form, the CDR3 reads TGTGCCAGCAGCCTTGACGGAGACAATGAGCAGTTCTTC.

The CDR3 here is CASSPTSGRRYEQYV. Here the CDR3 DNA reads TGTGCCAGTAGTCCGACTAGCGGGAGACGCTACGAGCAGTACGTC. This chain links TRBV19 with TRBJ2-7, with 12 bases identical to TRBD2. This CDR3 contains 15 residues. From germline, CDR1 is LNHDA and CDR2 SQIVND (reference sequence). V shed 5 bases, J shed 3 bases, and the junction held 5 bases outside the gene matches.

J is TRBJ2-7 and V is TRBV15, with a possible D match to TRBD1 (6 bases). Germline values: CDR1 LNHNV, CDR2 YYDKDF (reference sequence). This CDR3 is built from 13 residues. V was shortened by 6 bases and J by 0 bases, with 9 bases between the two germline ends. CDR3 DNA sequence: TGTGCCACCAGGGACAGTAGCTCCTACGAGCAGTACGTC. Residues: CATRDSSSYEQYV.

This chain links TRBV6-5 with TRBJ1-1; tentative D call: TRBD1 (6 bases). Trimming shortened V by 4 bases and J by 0 bases, and 12 bases separated the two germline ends. Germline V gives CDR1 MNHEY, CDR2 SVGAGI. The CDR3 extends over 15 amino acids. The CDR3 spells CASSSRGTVNTEAFF. In DNA, the CDR3 is TGTGCCAGCAGTTCAAGGGGGACGGTGAACACTGAAGCTTTCTTT.

The chain uses TRBV11-2 and TRBJ2-1; 14 bases agree with TRBD2. Looked up from germline, CDR1 is SGHAT and CDR2 is FQNNGV. This CDR3 spans 18 amino acids. J was trimmed by 1 base and V by 2 bases; bases with no gene match: 4. This CDR3 reads CASSLRLAGGASYNEQFF. CDR3 nucleotides: TGTGCCAGCAGCTTACGACTAGCGGGAGGGGCATCCTACAATGAGCAGTTCTTC.

J is TRBJ1-3 and V is TRBV9, with D possibly TRBD1 on 6 matching bases. The V end was cut by 4 bases, the J end by 4 bases, with 15 bases between. The CDR3 extends over 15 amino acids. Germline CDR1 reads SGDLS; CDR2 reads YYNGEE. In nucleotides, the CDR3 is TGTGCCAGCAGCCAAGGGGGGGGGCTCGGAAACACCATATATTTT. Its protein is CASSQGGGLGNTIYF.

The genes are TRBV6-6 and TRBJ2-1; no definite D call. The CDR3 totals 11 residues. V lost 6 bases and J 7 bases, leaving 7 bases between the germline ends. The germline CDR1 and CDR2 sequences are MNHNY and SVGAGI (reference sequence). This CDR3 reads CASRYVNEQFF. DNA for the CDR3: TGTGCCAGCAGATACGTAAATGAGCAGTTCTTC.